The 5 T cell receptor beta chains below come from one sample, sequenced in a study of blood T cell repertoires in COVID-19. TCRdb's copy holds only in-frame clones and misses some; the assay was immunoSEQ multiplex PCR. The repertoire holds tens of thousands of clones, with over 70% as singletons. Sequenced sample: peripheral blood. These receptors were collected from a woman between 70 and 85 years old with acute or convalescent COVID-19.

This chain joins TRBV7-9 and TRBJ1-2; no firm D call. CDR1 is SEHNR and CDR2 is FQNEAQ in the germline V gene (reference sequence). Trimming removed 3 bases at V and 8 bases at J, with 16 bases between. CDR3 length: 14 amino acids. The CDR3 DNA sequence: TGTGCCAGCAGCTTGGGAAAAGGAAGGAGGGGCTACACCTTC. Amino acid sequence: CASSLGKGRRGYTF.

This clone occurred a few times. CDR3 DNA: TGTGCCAGCAGCGTAGCTAGCCAAGAGACCCAGTACTTC. This sequence encodes CASSVASQETQYF. The genes are TRBV9 and TRBJ2-5; D uncertain. The CDR3 runs 13 residues. V gave up 0 bases and J gave up 1 base, with 4 bases separating them. Germline-derived CDR1 and CDR2 are SGDLS and YYNGEE. Based on the CDR3 plus reference TRBV9 and TRBJ2-5, the full variable domain is DSGVTQTPKHLITATGQRVTLRCSPRSGDLSVYWYQQSLDQGLQFLIQYYNGEERAKGNILERFSAQQFPDLHSELNLSSLELGDSALYFCASSVASQETQYFGPGTRLLVL.

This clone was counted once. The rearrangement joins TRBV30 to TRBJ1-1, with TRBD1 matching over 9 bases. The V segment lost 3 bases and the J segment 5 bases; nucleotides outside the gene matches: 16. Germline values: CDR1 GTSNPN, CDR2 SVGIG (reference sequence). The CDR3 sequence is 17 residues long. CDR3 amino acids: CAWSAGTGRGHRTEAFF. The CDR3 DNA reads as TGTGCCTGGAGCGCTGGGACAGGGAGGGGGCACAGGACTGAAGCTTTCTTT.

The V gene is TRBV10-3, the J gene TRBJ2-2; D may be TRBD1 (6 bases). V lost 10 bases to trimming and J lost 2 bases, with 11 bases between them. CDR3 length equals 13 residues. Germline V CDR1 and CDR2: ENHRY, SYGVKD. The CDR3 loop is CASQGINTGELFF. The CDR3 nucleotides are TGTGCCAGTCAGGGGATCAACACCGGGGAGCTGTTTTTT.

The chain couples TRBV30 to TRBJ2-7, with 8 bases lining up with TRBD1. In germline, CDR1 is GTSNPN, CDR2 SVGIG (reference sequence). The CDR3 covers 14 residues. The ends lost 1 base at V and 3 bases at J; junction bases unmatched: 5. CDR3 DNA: TGTGCCTGGAGTGGTGGGACAGGCAACTACGAGCAGTACTTC. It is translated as CAWSGGTGNYEQYF. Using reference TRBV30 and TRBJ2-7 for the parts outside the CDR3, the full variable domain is SQTIHQWPATLVQPVGSPLSLECTVEGTSNPNLYWYRQAAGRGLQLLFYSVGIGQISSEVPQNLSASRPQDRQFILSSKKLLLSDSGFYLCAWSGGTGNYEQYFGPGTRLTVT.